What follows is one TCR beta chain and its context. Additional DNA sequences in this sample encode the identical CDR3. This entry belongs to a study of blood T cell repertoires in COVID-19. Study background: The study drew acute and convalescent COVID-19 samples from the United States, Italy and Spain.

Assay: immunoSEQ multiplex PCR; the TCRdb copy retains only in-frame clones and omits some. The profile shows 450,000 to 500,000 clones, roughly nine tenths of them singletons. This CDR3 has 16 residues. V shed 0 bases, J shed 0 bases, and the junction held 4 bases outside the gene matches. Germline lookup yields CDR1 SGDLS and CDR2 YYNGEE. Participants were aged about 18 to 100 years, lived in around 22 US areas, and enrolled virtually. Cohorts were assigned according to the clinical history that participants reported. Donors in Cohort 3 who had recovered were those with two negative PCRs, healthcare professional clearance, or resolution of their symptoms.

The sequencing input was PBMCs or T cells enriched from blood (not recorded which). J is TRBJ2-3 and V is TRBV9; 7 nucleotides line up with TRBD2. The receptor comes from a young woman who had recovered from COVID-19. CDR3 region: CASSVVGGTSTDTQYF. CDR3 in DNA: TGTGCCAGCAGCGTAGTGGGGGGGACTAGCACAGATACGCAGTATTTT.